This T cell receptor beta chain was found in a study of blood T cell repertoires in COVID-19. Study at large: Samples of COVID-19 (acute and convalescent) were obtained from the United States, Italy and Spain. Sample material is recorded as cDNA or gDNA derived from T cells, B-cell-depleted T cells, or PBMCs.

Authors' data handling: Scientists estimated how many nucleated cells there were by amplifying reference gene primers. Profiling relied on immunoSEQ multiplex PCR, and the TCRdb table lists in-frame clones only, not all of them. V and J calls and clone size come straight from that table; D and trimming were deduced from the DNA. The sample contains around 240,000 clones, roughly 83% of which appear only once. The specimen was PBMCs or T cells enriched from blood (not recorded which). The source is a woman aged 50 to 60 who had recovered from COVID-19.

The CDR3 spells CASSPGQGVQPQHF. CDR3 nucleotide sequence: TGCGCCAGCAGCCCCGGACAGGGAGTACAGCCCCAGCATTTT. This rearrangement joins TRBV4-3 to TRBJ1-5; the match to TRBD1 covers 8 bases. With 4 bases clipped from V and 7 bases from J, the junction kept 6 bases outside the gene matches. This CDR3 contains 14 residues. Germline-derived CDR1 and CDR2 are LGHNA and YSLEER.